The entry below describes one T cell receptor (beta chain). Repertoires were generated with immunoSEQ multiplex PCR, while TCRdb's copy carries only in-frame clones and drops some. The sample includes around 320,000 clones, about 86% of them seen just once. These data are taken from a study of Ad26.COV2.S vaccination and SARS-CoV-2 variants. The V gene end was trimmed by 1 base and the J gene end by 2 bases; junction bases not matched to a gene: 6. Germline CDR1 and CDR2: GTSNPN and SVGIG (reference sequence). The CDR3 consists of 15 residues. Specified treatment: about 20 received Ad26.COV2.S at low or high dose, single or two shots; about five received placebo; per-sample allocation not given. Samples came from day 63 after the first vaccine or placebo injection. An adult donor aged 18-55 years was enrolled in Boston.

Sequencing was performed on peripheral blood, taken in a trial of Ad26.COV2.S vaccine versus placebo. The receptor was derived from a person between 18 and 59 years old who received the Ad26.COV2.S COVID-19 vaccine or a placebo. This chain uses TRBV30 with TRBJ1-2; 8 bases align to TRBD1. The CDR3 region has the DNA TGTGCCTGGAGTGCTCAGGGGGCGAAGAACTATGGCTACACCTTC. It translates to CAWSAQGAKNYGYTF.